This TCR beta chain is drawn from a study of T cell changes during pregnancy in multiple sclerosis. The protocol was immunoSEQ multiplex PCR, while the TCRdb copy is restricted to in-frame clones and leaves out a portion. The sample has 95,000 to 110,000 clones; around 93% are singletons. The CDR3 has 14 residues. The germline V gene encodes CDR1 SGDLS and CDR2 YYNGEE. V lost 0 bases to trimming and J lost 5 bases, with 11 bases between them. The specimen was peripheral blood, collected in the third trimester of pregnancy. The receptor comes from a female donor in good health, enrolled as a control in a pregnancy study. This chain joins TRBV9 and TRBJ2-5; D may be TRBD1 (5 bases). CDR3 amino acids: CASSVAPGPETQYF. CDR3 nucleotide sequence: TGTGCCAGCAGCGTAGCTCCAGGGCCGGAGACCCAGTACTTC.